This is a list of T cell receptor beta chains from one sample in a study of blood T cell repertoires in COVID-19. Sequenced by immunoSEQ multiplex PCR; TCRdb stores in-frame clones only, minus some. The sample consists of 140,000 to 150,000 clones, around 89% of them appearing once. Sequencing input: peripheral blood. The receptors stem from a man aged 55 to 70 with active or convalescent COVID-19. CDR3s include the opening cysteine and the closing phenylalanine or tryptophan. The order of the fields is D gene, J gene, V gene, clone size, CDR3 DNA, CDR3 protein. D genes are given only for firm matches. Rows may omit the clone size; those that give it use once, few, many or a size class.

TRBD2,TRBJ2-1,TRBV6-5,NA,TGTGCCAGCAGTTATTCGGGCCGGGGGGGACGGAATGAGCAGTTCTTC,CASSYSGRGGRNEQFF
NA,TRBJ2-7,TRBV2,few,TGTGCCAGCAGGGCTGCGGCGGTAGCTTACTACGAGCAGTACTTC,CASRAAAVAYYEQYF
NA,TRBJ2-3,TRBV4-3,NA,TGCGCCAGCAGCCAAGCCCCCTCGGCGGGGAGCACAGATACGCAGTATTTT,CASSQAPSAGSTDTQYF
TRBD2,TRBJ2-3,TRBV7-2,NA,TGTGCCAGCAGCCGTAGCGGGTGGCCTACAGATACGCAGTATTTT,CASSRSGWPTDTQYF
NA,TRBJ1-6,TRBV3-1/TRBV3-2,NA,TGTGCCAGCAGCCAAGACGACTTGACCAATTCACCCCTCCACTTT,CASSQDDLTNSPLHF
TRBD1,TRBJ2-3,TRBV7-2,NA,TGTGCCAGCAGTCGAGGGACAGGTAGCACAGATACGCAGTATTTT,CASSRGTGSTDTQYF
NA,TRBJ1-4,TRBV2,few,TGTGCCACCCACACAGTGAGAACTGAAAAACTGTTTTTT,CATHTVRTEKLFF
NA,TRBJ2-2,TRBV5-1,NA,TGCGCCAGCAGCCGCGGGGACGGGGAGCTGTTTTTT,CASSRGDGELFF
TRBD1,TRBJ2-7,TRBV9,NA,TGTGCCAGCAGCGTGACAGGGGTGGGCGAGCAGTACTTC,CASSVTGVGEQYF
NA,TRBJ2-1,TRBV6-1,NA,TGTGCCAGCAGTGAAGCGCGTTCGCGGAGCTCCTACAATGAGCAGTTCTTC,CASSEARSRSSYNEQFF
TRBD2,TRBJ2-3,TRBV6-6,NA,TGTGCCAGCAGTCCCCAAGGAAGGACTAGCGGGGGGGCGGATCCCTTAGATACGCAGTATTTT,CASSPQGRTSGGADPLDTQYF
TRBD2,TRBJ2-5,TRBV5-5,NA,TGTGCCAGCAGCTTAAGAGGAAGCGGACTAGCGGGGGGGCAAGAGACCCAGTACTTC,CASSLRGSGLAGGQETQYF
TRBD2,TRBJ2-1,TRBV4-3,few,TGCGCCAGCAGCCAAGCACCGGGAGGTGAGCAGTTCTTC,CASSQAPGGEQFF
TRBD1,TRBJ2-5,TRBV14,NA,TGTGCCAGCAGCCATTCCGGACAGGGGGCGAAGACCCAGTACTTC,CASSHSGQGAKTQYF